The 4 T cell receptor beta chains listed next were all sequenced from one sample in a study of blood T cell repertoires in COVID-19. Sequencing was performed with immunoSEQ multiplex PCR; in TCRdb, only in-frame clones are kept and a portion is missing. The sample shows about 220,000 clones, around three quarters of them seen only once. Material: peripheral blood. The receptor source for this set is an older woman with acute or convalescent COVID-19.

J is TRBJ2-2 and V is TRBV18; 7 bases are a match to TRBD1. V lost 2 bases to trimming and J lost 7 bases; unmatched junction nucleotides: 4. The CDR3 has 14 residues. Germline V gives CDR1 KGHSH, CDR2 LQKENI. CDR3 region: CASSPDRVDGELFF. The CDR3 nucleotides read TGTGCCAGCTCACCAGACAGGGTGGACGGGGAGCTGTTTTTT.

The chain links TRBV19 to TRBJ2-2; TRBD1 might be the D (5 bases). V gave up 6 bases and J gave up 5 bases, with 13 bases separating them. The CDR3 is 14 amino acids. Germline assignment: CDR1 LNHDA and CDR2 SQIVND (reference sequence). The CDR3 bases are TGTGCCAGTAGAGACAGCCCCTCGACCGGGGAGCTGTTTTTT. As protein: CASRDSPSTGELFF.

This chain uses TRBV12-3 or TRBV12-4 with TRBJ2-5; D perhaps matches TRBD1 (6 bases). The CDR3 consists of 12 residues. V lost 7 bases, J lost 5 bases, and 11 bases lay in between. CDR3 sequence reads: CASNTGPETQYF. The CDR3 coding sequence is TGTGCCAGCAATACAGGGCCTGAGACCCAGTACTTC.

The chain uses TRBV7-9 and TRBJ1-2; possible D gene TRBD1, 5 bases. Germline assignment: CDR1 SEHNR and CDR2 FQNEAQ (reference sequence). This CDR3 is built from 14 residues. V was clipped by 5 bases and J by 7 bases, with 17 bases between them. CDR3 in amino acids: CASSIGTQAGGYTF. The CDR3 DNA reads as TGTGCCAGCAGCATCGGGACTCAGGCGGGTGGCTACACCTTC.